These 32 T cell receptor beta chains were all obtained from the same sample, sequenced in a study of shared clonotypes between healthy human individuals. Repertoires were generated with immunoSEQ multiplex PCR, while TCRdb's copy carries only in-frame clones and drops some. Among over 300,000 clones listed, around 87% were seen once. Sequencing was carried out using memory CD8+ T cells sorted from blood. Subset denoted: CD45RO+ cells pooled with CCR7-negative TemRA cells. The receptors stem from a young man in good health.

V and J are TRBV9 and TRBJ1-3; D remains unclear. The length of the CDR3 is 16 residues. Per germline, CDR1 SGDLS and CDR2 YYNGEE. Trimming took off 1 base at V and 3 bases at J, with 14 bases between the two ends. The CDR3 bases are TGTGCCAGCAGCGTATTGTCCGAGGGTATTGGAAACACCATATATTTT. The encoded protein is CASSVLSEGIGNTIYF.

This chain links TRBV6-5 with TRBJ2-1, with 7 bases aligning to TRBD2. Trimming at V came to 7 bases and at J to 4 bases, leaving 4 bases not matched to a gene. The germline V gene encodes CDR1 MNHEY and CDR2 SVGAGI. This CDR3 has 13 residues. Written as DNA, the CDR3 is TGTGCCAGCACTCACGGGGGGTACAATGAGCAGTTCTTC. Amino acid sequence: CASTHGGYNEQFF.

This chain joins TRBV7-2 and TRBJ2-7, with D unclear. V was clipped by 5 bases and J by 3 bases, with 14 bases between them. CDR1 is SGHTA and CDR2 is FQGNSA in the germline V gene. The CDR3 is made up of 14 amino acids. This CDR3 reads CASSPDGEYYEQYF. CDR3 nucleotide sequence: TGTGCCAGCAGCCCCGATGGAGAGTACTACGAGCAGTACTTC. The full variable domain, completed using reference TRBV7-2 and TRBJ2-7, is GAGVSQSPSNKVTEKGKDVELRCDPISGHTALYWYRQSLGQGLEFLIYFQGNSAPDKSGLPSDRFSAERTGGSVSTLTIQRTQQEDSAVYLCASSPDGEYYEQYFGPGTRLTVT.

This chain's CDR3 is CASSIAEPNEQYF. The CDR3, as DNA: TGTGCCAGTAGTATAGCAGAACCTAACGAGCAGTACTTC. The genes are TRBV19 and TRBJ2-7; D unclear. The CDR3 contains 13 residues. Deletions cut 1 base from V and 5 bases from J, with 9 bases between. Germline lookup yields CDR1 LNHDA and CDR2 SQIVND (reference sequence).

This sequence joins TRBV5-1 and TRBJ1-2; D unclear. The CDR3 is 16 residues long. The germline V gene encodes CDR1 SGHRS and CDR2 YFSETQ. V lost 0 bases and J lost 8, with 20 bases in between. The CDR3 nucleotides read TGCGCCAGCAGCTTGGGGCATTTAGCGGCAGAAGGCGGCTACACCTTC. Its translation: CASSLGHLAAEGGYTF.

This chain links TRBV27 with TRBJ2-7, with unresolved D. V lost 1 base and J lost 0, with 7 bases in between. CDR1 is MNHEY and CDR2 is SMNVEV in the germline V gene (reference sequence). The CDR3 covers 14 residues. The CDR3 DNA reads as TGTGCCAGCAGTTTATTGCACAGCTCCTACGAGCAGTACTTC. As protein: CASSLLHSSYEQYF.

The chain combines TRBV4-1 with TRBJ2-5, with D unresolved. In germline, CDR1 is MGHRA, CDR2 YSYEKL. V was trimmed by 4 bases and J by 1 base, leaving 7 bases between them. The CDR3 contains 13 residues. CDR3 coding DNA: TGCGCCAGCAGCCCAGAGACCCAAGAGACCCAGTACTTC. As protein: CASSPETQETQYF.

This clone has just one count. The chain couples TRBV18 to TRBJ1-5; TRBD1 might be the D (6 bases). V was trimmed by 6 bases and J by 3 bases, leaving 15 bases between them. CDR3 length: 15 residues. The germline CDR1 and CDR2 sequences are KGHSH and LQKENI. The chain's CDR3 is CASSQGGRANQPQHF. The CDR3 DNA reads as TGTGCCAGCTCCCAAGGGGGTCGTGCCAATCAGCCCCAGCATTTT.

This sequence joins TRBV7-9 and TRBJ1-4, with 9 bases identical to TRBD1. The V gene's germline CDR1 is SEHNR and CDR2 FQNEAQ (reference sequence). Germline trimming cut 2 bases from V and 7 bases from J; bases unmatched to any gene: 11. The CDR3 consists of 17 residues. The CDR3 region is CASSLTRRDRDPEKLFF. The CDR3 nucleotides read TGTGCCAGCAGCTTAACGAGAAGGGACAGGGACCCTGAAAAACTGTTTTTT.

The rearrangement joins TRBV4-3 to TRBJ2-5, with D hard to call. From germline, CDR1 is LGHNA and CDR2 YSLEER. There are 14 residues in the CDR3. Trimming pared 1 base from V and 4 bases from J, leaving 10 bases between. Here the CDR3 DNA reads TGCGCCAGCAGCCAAGTTGGCTTCGGAGAGACCCAGTACTTC. Encoded protein: CASSQVGFGETQYF.

The chain links TRBV6-4 to TRBJ2-2; 7 bases are shared with TRBD1. Germline V CDR1 and CDR2: MRHNA, SNTAGT. The V gene end was trimmed by 8 bases and the J gene end by 4 bases; junction bases not matched to a gene: 7. This CDR3 spans 14 amino acids. The CDR3 sequence: CASGPTGITGELFF. The DNA for the CDR3 is TGTGCCAGCGGCCCGACAGGGATCACCGGGGAGCTGTTTTTT.

The chain links TRBV9 to TRBJ1-1, with 8 bases matching TRBD1. The CDR3 consists of 13 residues. The V segment lost 3 bases and the J segment 6 bases; nucleotides outside the gene matches: 4. Per the germline V gene, CDR1 is SGDLS and CDR2 is YYNGEE. Here the CDR3 DNA reads TGTGCCAGCAGCGGAGGACAGGGCCCTGAAGCTTTCTTT. It is translated as CASSGGQGPEAFF. Together with reference TRBV9 and TRBJ1-1, the CDR3 gives the full variable domain: DSGVTQTPKHLITATGQRVTLRCSPRSGDLSVYWYQQSLDQGLQFLIQYYNGEERAKGNILERFSAQQFPDLHSELNLSSLELGDSALYFCASSGGQGPEAFFGQGTRLTVV.

As to this clone: One junction end disagrees with the germline gene, perhaps due to a read error. The genes are TRBV6-5 and TRBJ1-4; no clear D gene. The CDR3 covers 14 residues. Germline values: CDR1 MNHEY, CDR2 SVGAGI. DNA for the CDR3: TGTGCCAGCAGTGACTCTCCACCGGTAACCGTTCTGTTTTTT. It yields the protein CASSDSPPVTVLFF.

The genes are TRBV4-2 and TRBJ1-1; the D is unclear. The germline V and J ends were trimmed by 3 bases and 0 bases, with 5 bases remaining between them. The CDR3 is 13 residues long. Germline CDR1 reads LGHNA; CDR2 reads YNFKEQ. The CDR3: CASSQGMNTEAFF. CDR3 DNA: TGTGCCAGCAGCCAGGGGATGAACACTGAAGCTTTCTTT.

V is TRBV9 and J is TRBJ2-6; 11 nucleotides line up with TRBD1. Germline-derived CDR1 and CDR2 are SGDLS and YYNGEE. The CDR3 has 17 amino acids. V lost 6 bases and J lost 2; bases outside the gene matches: 7. The CDR3 bases are TGTGCCAGCACCGGAGGGACAGGGGGACCTGGGGCCAACGTCCTGACTTTC. This sequence encodes CASTGGTGGPGANVLTF.

V usage is TRBV27 and J usage is TRBJ1-6; a possible D gene is TRBD1 (5 bases). There are 15 residues in the CDR3. The germline V gene has CDR1 MNHEY and CDR2 SMNVEV (reference sequence). V was shortened by 6 bases and J by 2 bases, with 11 bases between the two germline ends. CDR3 bases: TGTGCCAGCAGAAGTTCAGGGACCTATAATTCACCCCTCCACTTT. Amino acids: CASRSSGTYNSPLHF.

V and J are TRBV9 and TRBJ1-6; D is uncertain. The germline V gene encodes CDR1 SGDLS and CDR2 YYNGEE. The ends were cut back, 0 bases at V and 1 base at J, with 11 bases in the middle. The CDR3 contains 17 residues. The CDR3 loop reads CASSVESWGSYNSPLHF. DNA of the CDR3: TGTGCCAGCAGCGTAGAGTCGTGGGGTTCCTATAATTCACCCCTCCACTTT. Together with reference TRBV9 and TRBJ1-6, the CDR3 gives the full variable domain: DSGVTQTPKHLITATGQRVTLRCSPRSGDLSVYWYQQSLDQGLQFLIQYYNGEERAKGNILERFSAQQFPDLHSELNLSSLELGDSALYFCASSVESWGSYNSPLHFGNGTRLTVT.

The V gene is TRBV5-4, the J gene TRBJ1-1, with TRBD1 matching over 7 bases. The trim removed 4 bases at V and 4 bases at J, leaving 7 bases unmatched. Germline lookup yields CDR1 SGHNT and CDR2 YYREEE (reference sequence). The CDR3 loop spans 14 amino acids. The CDR3 bases are TGTGCCAGCAGCACTCTGACAGGGAGCACTGAAGCTTTCTTT. Translation gives CASSTLTGSTEAFF.

The J gene is TRBJ2-5, the V gene TRBV5-6; D may correspond to TRBD1 or TRBD2 (5 bases each). V lost 0 bases, J lost 3 bases, and 9 bases lay in between. Germline-derived CDR1 and CDR2 are SGHDT and YYEEEE. This CDR3 is 14 amino acids long. Here the CDR3 reads CASSLVGTEETQYF. In DNA form, the CDR3 reads TGTGCCAGCAGCTTGGTCGGGACGGAAGAGACCCAGTACTTC. Full variable domain (remainder filled in from reference TRBV5-6 and TRBJ2-5): DAGVTQSPTHLIKTRGQQVTLRCSPKSGHDTVSWYQQALGQGPQFIFQYYEEEERQRGNFPDRFSGHQFPNYSSELNVNALLLGDSALYLCASSLVGTEETQYFGPGTRLLVL.

This rearrangement joins TRBV7-9 to TRBJ1-1; 8 bases line up with TRBD1. The V segment lost 3 bases and the J segment 4 bases; nucleotides outside the gene matches: 7. Per germline, CDR1 SEHNR and CDR2 FQNEAQ (reference sequence). The CDR3 has 15 residues. The CDR3, as DNA: TGTGCCAGCAGCTTTACACAGGGGGGTAGCACTGAAGCTTTCTTT. It translates to CASSFTQGGSTEAFF.

The chain recombines TRBV15 with TRBJ1-5; a possible D gene is TRBD1 (5 bases). The CDR3 has 14 residues. Germline CDR1 reads LNHNV; CDR2 reads YYDKDF (reference sequence). Between the trimmed V and J ends, which lost 2 bases and 6 bases, there was a span of 11 bases. The CDR3 reads CATSRLLGGQPQHF. The CDR3 DNA reads TGTGCCACCAGCAGACTCCTCGGGGGTCAGCCCCAGCATTTT. The complete variable domain, with remaining parts taken from reference TRBV15 and TRBJ1-5, reads DAMVIQNPRYQVTQFGKPVTLSCSQTLNHNVMYWYQQKSSQAPKLLFHYYDKDFNNEADTPDNFQSRRPNTSFCFLDIRSPGLGDTAMYLCATSRLLGGQPQHFGDGTRLSIL.

The chain couples TRBV13 to TRBJ1-2; 7 nucleotides agree with TRBD1. CDR3 length: 14 residues. Germline CDR1 PRHDT, CDR2 FYEKMQ (reference sequence). Trimming at V came to 7 bases and at J to 4 bases, leaving 9 bases not matched to a gene. The CDR3: CASTGQGGGYGYTF. The CDR3 coding sequence is TGTGCCAGCACCGGTCAGGGGGGTGGCTATGGCTACACCTTC.

This clone was picked up one time. CDR3: CASSSSRREDSYEQYF. The CDR3 DNA is TGTGCCAGCAGCTCCTCCCGGCGGGAGGACTCCTACGAGCAGTACTTC. The chain uses TRBV9 and TRBJ2-7; 8 nucleotides agree with TRBD2. Losses at the gene ends were 4 bases for V and 0 bases for J; bases not matched to a gene: 9. The length of the CDR3 is 16 residues. The V gene's germline CDR1 is SGDLS and CDR2 YYNGEE.

By sample fraction, this clone is medium-sized. This sequence joins TRBV25-1 and TRBJ1-2; TRBD1 agrees at 8 bases. The trim removed 5 bases at V and 4 bases at J, leaving 6 bases unmatched. Germline V gene sequence: CDR1 MGHDK, CDR2 SYGVNS. The CDR3 is made up of 14 amino acids. This CDR3 is CASSSGGLGYGYTF. For the CDR3, the DNA is TGTGCCAGCAGTTCAGGGGGCTTAGGCTATGGCTACACCTTC.

This chain connects TRBV6-5 to TRBJ2-2; TRBD1 might be the D (5 bases). Trimming stripped 6 bases from V and 3 bases from J, with 11 bases between. The CDR3 is made up of 14 amino acids. CDR1 and CDR2 (germline): MNHEY, SVGAGI. The CDR3 nucleotides read TGTGCCAGCAGGGACACCGGATACACCGGGGAGCTGTTTTTT. Translation: CASRDTGYTGELFF.

The V call is TRBV7-9, the J call TRBJ2-3; D uncertain. Germline-derived CDR1 and CDR2 are SEHNR and FQNEAQ (reference sequence). The CDR3 runs to 18 residues. The V and J ends lost 5 bases and 1 base respectively, with 22 bases between them. CDR3 coding DNA: TGTGCCAGCAGCGACACAGATCTGACTCCCGCCCGCACAGATACGCAGTATTTT. Translated: CASSDTDLTPARTDTQYF.

This chain uses TRBV19 with TRBJ2-7, with 7 bases fitting TRBD2. After removal of 5 bases from V and 4 bases from J, the junction contained 8 bases not matched to a gene. Germline V gene data show CDR1 as LNHDA and CDR2 as SQIVND (reference sequence). The CDR3 totals 14 residues. DNA of the CDR3: TGTGCCAGTAGTGGGGCGGGAGCCTCATACGAGCAGTACTTC. Residues: CASSGAGASYEQYF.

This chain uses TRBV27 with TRBJ1-1, with TRBD1 identical over 10 bases. Germline-derived CDR1 and CDR2 are MNHEY and SMNVEV (reference sequence). The CDR3 totals 16 residues. V dropped 4 bases and J dropped 5; count of bases not matched to a gene: 10. The DNA for the CDR3 is TGTGCCAGCAGTTCGGGTTGGGACAGGGGTGGGACTGAAGCTTTCTTT. Its protein product is CASSSGWDRGGTEAFF.

The V gene is TRBV7-9, the J gene TRBJ2-3; possibly TRBD1 or TRBD2 for D (5 bases each). CDR1 is SEHNR, CDR2 FQNEAQ, per germline (reference sequence). This CDR3 has 13 residues. V was cut by 1 base and J by 8 bases, with 10 bases left in between. The CDR3: CASSLVGEGTQYF. CDR3 nucleotides: TGTGCCAGCAGCTTAGTGGGGGAAGGTACGCAGTATTTT.

The chain combines TRBV6-6 with TRBJ2-6; D is uncertain. Germline V CDR1 and CDR2: MNHNY, SVGAGI (reference sequence). Trimming stripped 4 bases from V and 1 base from J, with 2 bases between. This CDR3 spans 13 amino acids. The CDR3 DNA is TGTGCCAGCAGTTCTTCTGGGGCCAACGTCCTGACTTTC. Residues: CASSSSGANVLTF.

The chain is built from TRBV5-1 and TRBJ2-3; the D gene is possibly TRBD2 (6 bases). CDR1 is SGHRS, CDR2 YFSETQ, per germline. The V end was cut by 2 bases, the J end by 1 base, with 20 bases between. The CDR3 contains 18 residues. The CDR3: CASSFALAISGGTDTQYF. The CDR3 DNA is TGCGCCAGCAGCTTTGCGCTAGCGATTAGCGGAGGCACAGATACGCAGTATTTT.

This sequence joins TRBV5-6 and TRBJ1-2; TRBD1 aligns across 8 bases. The trim removed 0 bases at V and 1 base at J, leaving 5 bases unmatched. Per germline, CDR1 SGHDT and CDR2 YYEEEE. The CDR3 loop spans 16 amino acids. In DNA, the CDR3 is TGTGCCAGCAGCTTGGTCCGACAGGGGAGTAACTATGGCTACACCTTC. Amino acids: CASSLVRQGSNYGYTF.